This T cell receptor (beta chain) was retrieved from a study of T-cell reconstitution after alpha-beta-depleted transplantation in children. V was pared by 5 bases and J by 5 bases, with 7 bases between. This CDR3 comprises 12 residues. Germline V gene data show CDR1 as SGHRS and CDR2 as YFSETQ. The library targeted TCRbeta and was prepared with unique molecular identifiers. TCRdb reanalysed the PCR reads using MiXCR and keeps one entry per CDR3 protein. The sample contains around 440,000 distinct CDR3 sequences, about 11% of which appear only once. This clonotype was seen ten or more times. The sequence came from a child aged 2-15 years with inherited bone marrow failure, due to receive a stem cell transplant. The sequences come from PBMCs, collected before TCRalphabeta/CD19-depleted stem cell transplant. The chain has TRBV5-1 and TRBJ2-2; TRBD2 might be the D (6 bases). The CDR3 coding sequence is TGCGCCAGCAGGGGAGGAACCGGGGAGCTGTTTTTT. This encodes CASRGGTGELFF.